One TCR beta chain is described in this entry. V shed 2 bases and J shed 3 bases, with 15 bases lying between them. Germline assignment: CDR1 SGHDT and CDR2 YYEEEE. This CDR3 is 16 amino acids long. This sample is drawn from a study of T-cell memory formation after mild COVID-19. One entry per CDR3 protein results from TCRdb running MiXCR on the 5' RACE reads. This table holds hundreds of thousands of distinct CDR3 sequences, about 17% found once. This TCR came from a man younger than 35 who had mild COVID-19 (a few samples of this study predate the infection). Cell type and time point are not known. Sequencing was performed on PBMCs or a T cell subset sorted from them (not recorded which). V usage is TRBV5-6 and J usage is TRBJ1-5; D ambiguous. The CDR3 here is CASSFWGREDNQPQHF. CDR3 in DNA: TGTGCCAGCAGCTTTTGGGGAAGGGAGGACAATCAGCCCCAGCATTTT.